The sample holds many counts of the clone carrying this TCR beta chain. The antigen remains unidentified. This record comes from a study of T cell repertoires in cytomegalovirus infection. Study at large: CMV infection plus the matching HLA type was flagged by public TCR beta signatures.

Broader study findings: CMV-specific TCR beta clonotypes restricted by HLA-C dominated the ex vivo response. Identification of carriers of CMV plus the relevant HLA was performed using cumulative public TCR beta family frequency.

MiXCR was run by TCRdb on the reads, yielding one entry per CDR3 protein. The data show 230,000 or so distinct CDR3 sequences, over 15% seen once. The CDR3 length is 15 residues. From germline, CDR1 is SGHTA and CDR2 FQGNSA. Trimming removed 1 base from V and 1 base from J, with 10 bases in between. The origin of this receptor is a human donor in good health (CMV status not recorded). Some clones in this sample may be carry-over from other donors' samples. Material: CD8+ T cells from PBMCs. V gene TRBV7-2 combines with J gene TRBJ1-1; D uncertain. The CDR3 bases are TGTGCCAGCAGCTTAGGACTGTCTTGGAACACTGAAGCTTTCTTT. Protein product: CASSLGLSWNTEAFF.